This is a list of T cell receptor beta chains from one sample in a study of identical twins. TCRdb passed the 5' RACE reads through MiXCR, listing each CDR3 protein once. The sample has approximately 530,000 distinct CDR3 sequences; 20% to 25% are singletons. These data also formed part of another study, on yellow fever vaccine responses in identical twins.

What was sequenced was CD4+ T cells sorted from blood. Every receptor here comes from a woman aged 18 to 35 in good health. Each CDR3 is given with its conserved first and last residue. The D gene is left open where the match is weak. Only part of the rows carry a size: once, few, many, or a class if the clone is expanded.

TRBD2 TRBJ2-3 NA TRBV27 TGTGCCAGCAGCCCGAGACTAGCGGGAGGGCTTAGGTCGCAGTATTTT CASSPRLAGGLRSQYF
NA TRBJ2-1 NA TRBV20-1 TGCAGTGTTCCCGGCGACGGCCCCCCGAATGAGCAGTTCTTC CSVPGDGPPNEQFF
NA TRBJ2-2 few TRBV5-1 TGCGCCAGCAGCCCCCGGGACTCGAACACCGGGGAGCTGTTTTTT CASSPRDSNTGELFF
NA TRBJ2-7 few TRBV7-9 TGTGCCAGCAGCTTAGGGCCATCGGGACTTGCCTACGAGCAGTACTTC CASSLGPSGLAYEQYF
NA TRBJ1-5 few TRBV27 TGTGCCAGCAGATCAGACGGGGCTTTCGGCGGGCCCCAGCATTTT CASRSDGAFGGPQHF
TRBD2 TRBJ2-1 NA TRBV20-1 TGCAGTGCTAGAGGACTAGCGGGAATCAATGAGCAGTTCTTC CSARGLAGINEQFF
NA TRBJ2-6 few TRBV9 TGTGCCAGCAGCCCTCGTCCCGGGACATGGTCTGGGGCCAACGTCCTGACTTTC CASSPRPGTWSGANVLTF
NA TRBJ2-5 NA TRBV9 TGTGCCAGCAGCGTAGGAGGATGGGGGGAGACCCAGTACTTC CASSVGGWGETQYF
TRBD2 TRBJ2-2 NA TRBV5-1 TGCGCCAGCAGCTTGGCCCGACTAGCGGGAGGTAACACCGGGGAGCTGTTTTTT CASSLARLAGGNTGELFF
TRBD2 TRBJ2-1 NA TRBV28 TGTGCCAGCAGCCCCCAGGGGGGACTAGCATTCCATGAGCAGTTCTTC CASSPQGGLAFHEQFF
NA TRBJ2-5 NA TRBV3-1 TGTGCCAGCAGCCCCCCAGCAGGGGGGCCCCGGGAGACCCAGTACTTC CASSPPAGGPRETQYF
NA TRBJ2-2 NA TRBV3-1 TGTGCCAGCAGCCAAGTTTCGGGCCAAATTCACACCGGGGAGCTGTTTTTT CASSQVSGQIHTGELFF
NA TRBJ2-3 NA TRBV9 TGTGCCAGCAGCGTAACTCCCCAGGGAGATACGCAGTATTTT CASSVTPQGDTQYF
TRBD1 TRBJ2-5 NA TRBV7-7 TGTGCCAGCAGCTTACGGACAGGGGTAGAGACCCAGTACTTC CASSLRTGVETQYF
NA TRBJ2-3 NA TRBV29-1 TGCAGCGTTGACCAGGGAAAAGATACGCAGTATTTT CSVDQGKDTQYF
TRBD1 TRBJ2-7 few TRBV12-3/TRBV12-4 TGTGCCAGCAGTTTTTCCCTCAGGACAGGACCTTCCTACGAGCAGTACTTC CASSFSLRTGPSYEQYF
NA TRBJ2-2 many TRBV29-1 TGCAGCGTTGAACAGGGATCGAACACCGGGGAGCTGTTTTTT CSVEQGSNTGELFF
TRBD1 TRBJ2-2 NA TRBV24-1 TGTGCCACCAGTGATCCGGACAGGGCGAACACCGGGGAGCTGTTTTTT CATSDPDRANTGELFF
NA TRBJ2-5 few TRBV28 TGTGCCAGCATGACTGTGGAGACCCAGTACTTC CASMTVETQYF
NA TRBJ1-1 few TRBV6-2/TRBV6-3 TGTGCCAGCACCCCCCGGGGCGGGGGAGGGACTGAAGCTTTCTTT CASTPRGGGGTEAFF
NA TRBJ2-2 NA TRBV2 TGTGCCAGCAGGGAAGCGTGGGGGGCCCCCGGGGAGCTGTTTTTT CASREAWGAPGELFF
NA TRBJ1-6 few TRBV7-2 TGTGCCAGCATACCGCGAAGGGGAAATTCACCCCTCCACTTT CASIPRRGNSPLHF
TRBD1 TRBJ1-4 few TRBV12-3/TRBV12-4 TGTGCCAGCGGGGTACAGGGGAGTAATGAAAAACTGTTTTTT CASGVQGSNEKLFF
NA TRBJ2-7 few TRBV29-1 TGCAGCGTTGAAGGGGTGGCCTACGAGCAGTACTTC CSVEGVAYEQYF
NA TRBJ1-2 few TRBV12-3/TRBV12-4 TGTGCCAGCAGTGAAGTGGCCTATGGCTACACCTTC CASSEVAYGYTF
NA TRBJ1-2 NA TRBV18 TGTGCCAGCTCACCCCAATCAGGGGGCTACACCTTC CASSPQSGGYTF
TRBD2 TRBJ2-7 NA TRBV7-2 TGTGCCAGCAGCTTAGAGACTAGCGGGAGATCCTACGAGCAGTACTTC CASSLETSGRSYEQYF
TRBD2 TRBJ2-3 NA TRBV7-9 TGTGCCAGCAGCCCCACGGGACTAGCGGGGATCACAGATACGCAGTATTTT CASSPTGLAGITDTQYF
NA TRBJ1-1 NA TRBV18 TGTGCCAGCTCACCATGGCGGGAGTTGAACACTGAAGCTTTCTTT CASSPWRELNTEAFF
TRBD2 TRBJ2-3 few TRBV5-1 TGCGCCAGCAGCTTTGGGACTAGCGGATTAGATACGCAGTATTTT CASSFGTSGLDTQYF
TRBD2 TRBJ2-1 NA TRBV6-1 TGTGCCAGCAGAACCGGACTAGCGGGAGCGGGGTACAATGAGCAGTTCTTC CASRTGLAGAGYNEQFF
NA TRBJ2-3 few TRBV7-3 TGTGCCAGCAGCTTAATAGCGGCATTCAGCACAGATACGCAGTATTTT CASSLIAAFSTDTQYF
NA TRBJ2-7 few TRBV3-1 TGTGCCAGCAGCCAAGCCCACGAGCAGTACTTC CASSQAHEQYF
NA TRBJ2-7 NA TRBV20-1 TGCAGTGCCTGGGTACAACAAGACTACGAGCAGTACTTC CSAWVQQDYEQYF
NA TRBJ2-2 NA TRBV29-1 TGCAGCGTTAAGGGGGAAACAGGGCGGAACACCGGGGAGCTGTTTTTT CSVKGETGRNTGELFF
NA TRBJ2-7 few TRBV14 TGTGCCAGCGGATACCCTCTTGGTGAGCAGTACTTC CASGYPLGEQYF
NA TRBJ2-3 NA TRBV12-3/TRBV12-4 TGTGCCAGCAGTTATAGGGACTTTGCAGATACGCAGTATTTT CASSYRDFADTQYF
TRBD1 TRBJ1-1 NA TRBV5-1 TGCGCCAGCAGCCCCGGACAGGGGATGATGAACACTGAAGCTTTCTTT CASSPGQGMMNTEAFF
TRBD2 TRBJ2-1 few TRBV19 TGTGCCACCTCTAGCGGGATCAGCTCCTACAATGAGCAGTTCTTC CATSSGISSYNEQFF
TRBD1 TRBJ1-2 NA TRBV7-8 TGTGCCAGCAGCCTGACAGGGCTTCAAGGCTACACCTTC CASSLTGLQGYTF
NA TRBJ2-3 few TRBV5-1 TGCGCCAGCAGCCCGTGGGGGACCCATAACACAGATACGCAGTATTTT CASSPWGTHNTDTQYF
TRBD1 TRBJ1-6 few TRBV3-1 TGTGCCAGCAGCCAGCCGGACAGGGGGCGTTCACCCCTCCACTTT CASSQPDRGRSPLHF
NA TRBJ2-3 NA TRBV20-1 TGCAGTGCCAGACAGTTTCGGGATACGCAGTATTTT CSARQFRDTQYF
TRBD2 TRBJ2-1 NA TRBV12-3/TRBV12-4 TGTGCCAGCAGACGCGGAGGAGCGGGGGCCTACAATGAGCAGTTCTTC CASRRGGAGAYNEQFF
NA TRBJ1-1 few TRBV9 TGTGCCAGCAGCATCAACACGGGGTCCTCCACTGAAGCTTTCTTT CASSINTGSSTEAFF
NA TRBJ2-4 few TRBV18 TGTGCCAGCTCACCACCGGGGGGGCTAGCCAAAAACATTCAGTACTTC CASSPPGGLAKNIQYF
NA TRBJ2-7 few TRBV12-3/TRBV12-4 TGTGCCAGCAAAACCTCTAGCGCCGGTTCCGTCCACGAGCAGTACTTC CASKTSSAGSVHEQYF
TRBD2 TRBJ2-5 NA TRBV20-1 TGCAGTGCTGCCCCCCTAGCGGGGGGGGAGGAGACCCAGTACTTC CSAAPLAGGEETQYF